This record covers a single T cell receptor (beta chain). Its antigen is still unknown. Base qualities are missing; no much larger clone stands one base away. The time point label here, explained by the study, means: pretreatment peripheral blood. The cohort comprised approximately 30 patients with locally advanced or metastatic urothelial carcinoma treated at Memorial Sloan Kettering on a trial protocol. Peripheral blood mononuclear cells were collected pretreatment and during treatment, with between 1 and 8 total time points per patient. The Qiagen DNeasy Blood extraction kit was used to purify genomic DNA from total PBMCs and tumor samples. PBMCs were collected pretreatment and during treatment, and were isolated and stored as previously described. Each PCR received spiked-in synthetic TCR analog templates so that absolute template abundance could be estimated from read counts. The immunoSEQ assay was used to amplify TCRbeta CDR3 regions from genomic DNA with bias-controlled V and J gene primers. Sequencing of rearranged TCRbeta segments was performed at approximately 20X coverage. In the source study's methods: Sequencing errors were corrected by clustering, and CDR3s were annotated against IMGT so that V, D and J genes could be assigned. Only productive TCRbeta rearrangements were used in downstream analyses, excluding out-of-frame or stop-codon sequences. To compute clonality, Shannon entropy was normalized by the log of the number of unique productive sequences and then subtracted from one. Fisher's exact test with Benjamini-Hochberg correction, at a threshold of adjusted p below 0.01, was used to find clones that differed between time points or between blood and tumor. This immuneACCESS table, as held by TCRdb, lists in-frame sequences with V and J called but not all clones. Of the missing ones, under half trace to an unresolved V gene in checked studies; the others have no known cause. The V and J calls and clone size are taken from that table; D and trimming were inferred from the DNA. Within this sample are fewer than 65,000 clones, with around nine tenths of them counted one time only. In total, the top ten clones hold over 12% of the sample.

This sample is drawn from a study of PD-L1 blockade in urothelial cancer (dated by TCRdb to about 2017). About the full investigation: All patients started therapy in about 2014 and received atezolizumab 1,200 mg intravenously every 3 weeks. Pretreatment tumor samples, along with matched peripheral blood serially collected before and after atezolizumab treatment, were subjected to TCR sequencing. Durable clinical benefit was achieved by nine patients but not by the remaining 20. About 85% of the roughly 30 patients were males with bladder-origin urothelial cancer, and about 60% of the roughly 29 reported a prior smoking history. An ECOG performance status of 0 or 1 was recorded for the patients, and 0 to 3 prior chemotherapy regimens had been received by the patients. In the same patients, whole exome sequencing and RNA sequencing of pretreatment tumors were performed in addition to TCR sequencing. Durable clinical benefit meant progression-free survival longer than 6 months, and TCR features were also tested against progression-free and overall survival. Somatic, immune and clinical correlates of response to PD-L1 blockade with atezolizumab in urothelial cancer were the focus of an exploratory multi-omic analysis. A median of 141,255 T cells and fewer than 85,000 unique TCRs was obtained from blood samples, and a median clonality of roughly 0.08 was observed. Blood samples were analyzed 3 weeks after the start of treatment (second dose) and 6 weeks after the start of treatment. Just over 28 patients had pretreatment blood TCR-seq, about 24 had at least one posttreatment blood collection, and about 24 had tumor TCR-seq.

The research as a whole found: Because the sample size was small (n = 29) and many of the analyses were exploratory, the results are meant to be hypothesis-generating. Improved progression-free and overall survival was associated with having pretreatment peripheral blood TCR clonality below the median. Greater expansion of tumor-associated TCR clones in peripheral blood 3 weeks after the start of treatment was observed in patients with durable benefit (n of about 20, p = 0.022).

The TCR was taken from an older woman with urothelial cancer. The sample here was PBMCs, taken around atezolizumab (anti-PD-L1) treatment.

The DNA sequence is TGTGCCAGCAGCTTCGACTTCCAAGAGACCCAGTACTTC. This is translated as CASSFDFQETQYF. The sequence joins TRBV7-2 to TRBJ2-5; no D gene is confidently identified. The V end loses 3 bases and the J end loses 1 base, and a stretch of 6 bases separates them. The CDR3 runs 13 amino acids, cysteine and phenylalanine included. The read is trimmed to its CDR3 DNA, 39 bases read in frame from base 1. CDR1 and CDR2 are read off the germline V gene as SGHTA and FQGNSA. This CDR3, with the reference TRBV7-2 and TRBJ2-5 proteins standing in past its ends, gives the full variable domain GAGVSQSPSNKVTEKGKDVELRCDPISGHTALYWYRQSLGQGLEFLIYFQGNSAPDKSGLPSDRFSAERTGGSVSTLTIQRTQQEDSAVYLCASSFDFQETQYFGPGTRLLVL.